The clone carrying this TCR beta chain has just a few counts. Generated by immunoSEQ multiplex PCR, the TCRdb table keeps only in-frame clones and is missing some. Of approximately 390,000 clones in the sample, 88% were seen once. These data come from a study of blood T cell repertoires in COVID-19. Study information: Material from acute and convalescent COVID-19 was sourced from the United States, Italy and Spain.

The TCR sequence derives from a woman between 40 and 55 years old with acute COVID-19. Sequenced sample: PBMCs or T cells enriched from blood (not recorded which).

The CDR3 bases are TGTGCCAGCAGCCAAGATACCACGACAGGGGTAGGCAATCAGCCCCAGCATTTT. Translating gives CASSQDTTTGVGNQPQHF. The chain joins TRBV3-1 (or the pseudogene TRBV3-2) to TRBJ1-5; TRBD1 agrees at 8 bases. The V segment lost 0 bases and the J segment 2 bases; nucleotides outside the gene matches: 9. The CDR3 loop spans 18 amino acids. Germline V gene lookup returns CDR1 LGHDT and CDR2 YNNKEL (reference sequence).